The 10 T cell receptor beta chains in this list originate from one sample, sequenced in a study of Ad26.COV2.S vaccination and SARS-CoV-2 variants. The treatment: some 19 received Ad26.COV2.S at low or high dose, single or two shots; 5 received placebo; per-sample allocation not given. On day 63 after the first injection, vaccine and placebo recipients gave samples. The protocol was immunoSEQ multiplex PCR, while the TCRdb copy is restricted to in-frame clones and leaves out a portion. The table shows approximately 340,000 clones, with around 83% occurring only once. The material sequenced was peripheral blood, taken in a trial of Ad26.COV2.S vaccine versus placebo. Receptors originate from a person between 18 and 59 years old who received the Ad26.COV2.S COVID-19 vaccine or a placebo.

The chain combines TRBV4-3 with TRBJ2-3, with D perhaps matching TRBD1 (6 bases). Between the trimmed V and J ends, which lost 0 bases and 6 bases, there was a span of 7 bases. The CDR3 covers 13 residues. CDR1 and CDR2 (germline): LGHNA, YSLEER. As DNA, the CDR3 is TGCGCCAGCAGCCAAGATCAGGGGGATACGCAGTATTTT. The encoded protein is CASSQDQGDTQYF.

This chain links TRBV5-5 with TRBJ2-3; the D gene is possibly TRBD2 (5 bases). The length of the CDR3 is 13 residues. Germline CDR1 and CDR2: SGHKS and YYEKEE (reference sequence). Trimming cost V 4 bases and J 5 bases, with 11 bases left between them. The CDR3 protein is CASSGGSEDTQYF. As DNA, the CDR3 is TGTGCCAGCAGCGGCGGGTCGGAAGATACGCAGTATTTT.

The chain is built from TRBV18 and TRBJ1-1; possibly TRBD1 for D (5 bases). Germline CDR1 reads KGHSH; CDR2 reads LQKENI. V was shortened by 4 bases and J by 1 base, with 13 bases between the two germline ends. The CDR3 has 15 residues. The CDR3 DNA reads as TGTGCCAGCTCACTCCTCGGGGGGACGAACACTGAAGCTTTCTTT. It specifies CASSLLGGTNTEAFF.

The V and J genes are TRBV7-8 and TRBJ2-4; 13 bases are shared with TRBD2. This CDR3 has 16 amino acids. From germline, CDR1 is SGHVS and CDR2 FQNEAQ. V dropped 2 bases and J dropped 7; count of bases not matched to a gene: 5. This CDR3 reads CASSLTSGRAGNIQYF. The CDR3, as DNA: TGTGCCAGCAGCTTAACTAGCGGGAGGGCCGGTAACATTCAGTACTTC.

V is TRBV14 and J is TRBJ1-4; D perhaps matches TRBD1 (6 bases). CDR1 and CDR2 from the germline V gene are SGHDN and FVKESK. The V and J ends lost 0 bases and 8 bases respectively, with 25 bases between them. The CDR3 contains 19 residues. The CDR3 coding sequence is TGTGCCAGCAGCCAAGAAAGTTGGGCACAGGGAGTCTCAGGGGAAAAACTGTTTTTT. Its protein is CASSQESWAQGVSGEKLFF. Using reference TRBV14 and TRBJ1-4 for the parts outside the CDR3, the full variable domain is EAGVTQFPSHSVIEKGQTVTLRCDPISGHDNLYWYRRVMGKEIKFLLHFVKESKQDESGMPNNRFLAERTGGTYSTLKVQPAELEDSGVYFCASSQESWAQGVSGEKLFFGSGTQLSVL.

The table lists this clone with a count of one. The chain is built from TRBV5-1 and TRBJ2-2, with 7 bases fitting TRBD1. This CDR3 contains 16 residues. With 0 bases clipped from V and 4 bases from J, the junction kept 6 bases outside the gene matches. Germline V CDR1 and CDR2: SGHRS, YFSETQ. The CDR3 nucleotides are TGCGCCAGCAGCTTGGGACAGGGTTTGGGCACCGGGGAGCTGTTTTTT. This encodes CASSLGQGLGTGELFF. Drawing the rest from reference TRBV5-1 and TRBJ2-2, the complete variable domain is KAGVTQTPRYLIKTRGQQVTLSCSPISGHRSVSWYQQTPGQGLQFLFEYFSETQRNKGNFPGRFSGRQFSNSRSEMNVSTLELGDSALYLCASSLGQGLGTGELFFGEGSRLTVL.

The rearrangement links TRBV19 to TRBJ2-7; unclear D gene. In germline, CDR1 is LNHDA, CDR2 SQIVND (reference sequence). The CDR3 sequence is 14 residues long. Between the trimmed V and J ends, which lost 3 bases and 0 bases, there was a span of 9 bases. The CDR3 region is CASSIVYSSYEQYF. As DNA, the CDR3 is TGTGCCAGTAGTATTGTTTACAGCTCCTACGAGCAGTACTTC.

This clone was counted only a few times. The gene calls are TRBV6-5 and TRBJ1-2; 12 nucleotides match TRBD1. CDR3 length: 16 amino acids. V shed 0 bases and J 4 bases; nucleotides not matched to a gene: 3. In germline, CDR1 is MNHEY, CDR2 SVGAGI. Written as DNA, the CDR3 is TGTGCCAGCAGTTACTCTGGGGGACAGGGGGCCTATGGCTACACCTTC. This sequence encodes CASSYSGGQGAYGYTF.

This chain's CDR3 is CASSVAWGDRELFF. The CDR3 DNA sequence: TGTGCCAGCAGCGTAGCTTGGGGGGACCGGGAGCTGTTTTTT. The V gene is TRBV9, the J gene TRBJ2-2; D is possibly TRBD2 (6 bases). Trimming removed 0 bases from V and 9 bases from J, with 12 bases in between. CDR1 SGDLS and CDR2 YYNGEE come from the germline V gene. This CDR3 spans 14 amino acids.

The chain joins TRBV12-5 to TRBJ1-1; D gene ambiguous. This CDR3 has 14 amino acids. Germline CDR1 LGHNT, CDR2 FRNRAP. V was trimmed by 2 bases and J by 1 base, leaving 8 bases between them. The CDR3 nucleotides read TGTGCTAGTGGTTTGTTCCTCCCGAACACTGAAGCTTTCTTT. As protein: CASGLFLPNTEAFF.